This is a list of T cell receptor beta chains from one sample in a study of CD8+CD57+ T cells in acquired aplastic anemia. TCRdb called the reads again in MiXCR, with one record for every CDR3 protein. The sample holds fewer than 250,000 distinct CDR3 sequences, more than 40% seen once. The sequencing sample was made of sorted CD4+, CD8+, or CD8+CD57+ T cells (not recorded which) from PBMCs. These receptors all stem from a human donor with aplastic anemia. The CDR3 runs from the conserved cysteine through the conserved F or W. The D gene is left open where the match is weak. Only part of the rows carry a size: once, few, many, or a class if the clone is expanded.

TRBJ1-4 | many | - | TRBV5-5 | CASSFRQTGGEKLFF | TGTGCCAGCAGCTTCCGACAGACAGGTGGTGAAAAACTGTTTTTT
TRBJ1-2 | - | TRBD1 | TRBV7-3 | CASSSKPGQDYGYTF | TGTGCCAGCAGCTCTAAACCGGGACAGGACTATGGCTACACCTTC
TRBJ1-1 | - | - | TRBV12-3/TRBV12-4 | CASSLDRFGDTEAFF | TGTGCCAGCAGTTTGGATCGTTTTGGAGACACTGAAGCTTTCTTT
TRBJ1-5 | many | - | TRBV20-1 | CSASQPPQGQPQHF | TGCAGTGCTAGCCAACCCCCCCAGGGTCAGCCCCAGCATTTT
TRBJ1-2 | once | - | TRBV7-2 | CASSPSTLTVYGYTF | TGTGCCAGCAGCCCCTCGACCCTGACGGTCTATGGCTACACCTTC
TRBJ2-1 | - | - | TRBV10-2 | CASSESTANYNEQFF | TGCGCCAGCAGTGAGTCGACAGCGAATTACAATGAGCAGTTCTTC
TRBJ2-7 | many | TRBD2 | TRBV20-1 | CSARRLTAGGPIGEQYF | TGCAGTGCTAGAAGGTTGACAGCGGGAGGGCCCATTGGCGAGCAGTACTTC
TRBJ2-1 | many | - | TRBV4-3 | CASSQDLGSYNEQFF | TGCGCCAGCAGCCAAGATCTAGGCAGCTACAATGAGCAGTTCTTC
TRBJ2-3 | - | TRBD2 | TRBV24-1 | CATSLGLAGGEQYF | TGTGCCACCAGTCTTGGACTAGCGGGAGGTGAGCAGTATTTT
TRBJ2-5 | once | TRBD2 | TRBV9 | CASSILAGGLEETQYF | TGTGCCAGCAGCATACTAGCGGGAGGGTTGGAAGAGACCCAGTACTTC
TRBJ2-7 | - | - | TRBV10-3 | CAIRQAYREQYF | TGTGCCATCAGACAGGCCTACCGGGAGCAGTACTTC
TRBJ2-1 | many | TRBD2 | TRBV7-9 | CASSLAWVAGGTYNEQFF | TGTGCCAGCAGCTTAGCGTGGGTGGCGGGGGGAACCTACAATGAGCAGTTCTTC
TRBJ2-7 | - | - | TRBV6-1 | CASREGHPLREQYF | TGTGCCAGCAGAGAAGGACACCCCTTGCGCGAGCAGTACTTC
TRBJ1-2 | - | - | TRBV27 | CASRLQGVFYGYTF | TGTGCCAGCAGGCTACAGGGAGTCTTCTATGGCTACACCTTC
TRBJ2-3 | - | - | TRBV15 | CATSRAGAATDTQYF | TGTGCCACCAGCAGAGCCGGAGCAGCCACAGATACGCAGTATTTT
TRBJ1-4 | - | - | TRBV4-1 | CASSQDWGSNEKLFF | TGCGCCAGCAGCCAAGATTGGGGGAGTAATGAAAAACTGTTTTTT
TRBJ1-1 | - | - | TRBV6-5 | CASYRRIEAFF | TGTGCCAGCTATAGGCGGATTGAAGCTTTCTTT
TRBJ1-1 | - | - | TRBV6-1 | CASSEAPNTEAFF | TGTGCCAGCAGTGAGGCACCGAACACTGAAGCTTTCTTT
TRBJ2-5 | few | - | TRBV15 | CATSSGEETQYF | TGTGCCACCAGCAGCGGGGAAGAGACCCAGTACTTC
TRBJ2-1 | many | - | TRBV3-2 | CASSHLAGGFF | TGTGCCAGCAGCCACCTAGCGGGGGGATTCTTC
TRBJ2-3 | many | TRBD2 | TRBV7-2 | CASSLGAGGPDTQYF | TGTGCCAGCAGCTTAGGAGCGGGAGGCCCAGATACGCAGTATTTT
TRBJ2-5 | - | TRBD2 | TRBV10-3 | CAISETSGGLTQYF | TGTGCCATCAGTGAGACTAGCGGGGGACTGACCCAGTACTTC
TRBJ1-2 | - | - | TRBV6-5 | CASSYGAGGVYGYTF | TGTGCCAGCAGTTACGGGGCAGGTGGAGTCTATGGCTACACCTTC
TRBJ1-1 | few | - | TRBV27 | CASSPGRVTEAFF | TGTGCCAGCAGTCCCGGCAGGGTAACTGAAGCTTTCTTT
TRBJ1-1 | - | - | TRBV20-1 | CSASHTGRGAFF | TGCAGTGCTAGCCACACAGGGAGGGGGGCTTTCTTT